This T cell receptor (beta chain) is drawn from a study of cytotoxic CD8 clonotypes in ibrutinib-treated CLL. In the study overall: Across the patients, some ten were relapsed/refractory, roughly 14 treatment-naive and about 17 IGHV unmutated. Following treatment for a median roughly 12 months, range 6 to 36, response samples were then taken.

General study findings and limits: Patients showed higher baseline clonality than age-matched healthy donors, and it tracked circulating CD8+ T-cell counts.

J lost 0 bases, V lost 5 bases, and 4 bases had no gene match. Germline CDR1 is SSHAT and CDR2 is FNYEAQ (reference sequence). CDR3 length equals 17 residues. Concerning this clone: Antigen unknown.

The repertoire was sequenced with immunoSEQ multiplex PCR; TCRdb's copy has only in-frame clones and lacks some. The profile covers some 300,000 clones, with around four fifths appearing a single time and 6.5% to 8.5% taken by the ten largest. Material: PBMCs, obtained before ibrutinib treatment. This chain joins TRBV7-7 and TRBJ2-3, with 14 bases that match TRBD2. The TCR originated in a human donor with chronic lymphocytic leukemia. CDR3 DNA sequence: TGTGCCAGCAGCCCCGGACTAGCGGGAGGAAGCACAGATACGCAGTATTTT. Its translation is CASSPGLAGGSTDTQYF. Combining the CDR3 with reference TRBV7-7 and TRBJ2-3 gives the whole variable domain GAGVSQSPRYKVTKRGQDVTLRCDPISSHATLYWYQQALGQGPEFLTYFNYEAQPDKSGLPSDRFSAERPEGSISTLTIQRTEQRDSAMYRCASSPGLAGGSTDTQYFGPGTRLTVL.